This T cell receptor beta chain comes out of a study of vaccination and CD4 T cells after COVID-19 (dated by TCRdb to the early 2020s). Concerning the study at large: In the convalescent cohort there were six males and four females, among whom were two Hispanic individuals, seven Caucasians, two Asians and one multiracial person. Participants received two doses of either the Pfizer-BioNTech BNT162b2 vaccine (n=8) or the Moderna mRNA-1273 vaccine (n=2). Post-COVID blood samples from convalescent patients were collected a median of around 100 days after diagnosis, with a range of 35 to 161 days. The time from the second vaccine dose to post-vaccine blood sampling had a median of 72 days and ranged from about 13 to 250 days. Culture stimuli were overlapping spike peptide pools from SARS-CoV-2 and from the common cold coronaviruses HCoV-NL63, HCoV-OC43 and HCoV-229E. Control cultures used a CEFX viral epitope pool as positive control, an HIV-1 Nef peptide pool as negative control, or no peptide. The spike-specific CD4+ TCR repertoire was compared before and after mRNA vaccination in approximately ten COVID-19 convalescent patients and a handful of infection-naive healthy vaccine recipients. Memory CD4+ T cell crossreactivity between SARS-CoV-2 and common cold coronavirus spike proteins was assessed at the TCR clonotype level in an earlier paper using these donors. Here is what the overall study found, with its caveats: In convalescent patients, nearly all vaccine-specific clones (304 of 307) were found to be mono-reactive for SARS-CoV-2 spike rather than cross-reactive with common cold coronaviruses. The number of convalescent patients in the study was relatively small, and the study did not examine early timepoints following natural infection. The median count of SARS-CoV-2-reactive clonotypes went up from approximately 20 after infection to a few dozen after vaccination, although the change was not significant. Among the post-vaccine SARS-CoV-2-reactive clones in convalescent patients, a median around 90% showed up only after vaccination, which suggests vaccine-specific priming.

Based on its abundance in the sample, this clonotype is medium-sized (0.01 to 0.1%). Its cognate antigen has yet to be identified. Base qualities are not recorded, but no much larger clone differs from it by a single base. Library creation used PCR. DNA from cultured CD4+ T cells was subjected to TCR sequencing with the Oncomine TCR Beta short-read assay at the Johns Hopkins FTIC core. The QIAamp micro DNA kit was used to extract genomic DNA from the cultured CD4+ T cells. The Oncomine TCR Beta libraries from cultured CD4+ T cells were pooled using unique dual indexes and then sequenced on an Illumina iSeq 100. In the original analysis: Non-productive sequences were removed, and CDR3s not starting with C, not ending with F or W, or shorter than 7 amino acids were discarded. The MANAFEST web application was used to identify antigen-specific clonotypes by comparing peptide-stimulated wells against reference wells and other culture wells. For a clone to be called positive, the clone needed an FDR below 0.05, an odds ratio above 5, and a productive frequency above 0.1% in at least two of three replicate wells. Clonotypes that were significantly expanded in both SARS-CoV-2 spike wells and at least one common cold coronavirus spike condition were defined as cross-reactive. Using R version 3.6.1, CDR3 homology was evaluated through Levenshtein distances (stringdist) along with unrooted phylogenetic trees (ape). TCRdb reworked the public reads: Q25 trimming with fastp, MiXCR clone assembly, productive beta chains retained. Each CDR3 protein gets just one entry, which takes the most common genes and DNA from the rows behind it. TCRdb's processing, not the authors', yielded these V and J calls. The sample has approximately 3,000 distinct CDR3 sequences on record, 25% to 30% of them singletons. The ten largest clones add up to 65% of the sample.

The treatment or condition label on this specimen signifies: roughly nine-day PBMC culture with coronavirus spike peptide pools or control peptides (ViraFEST assay). CD4+ T cells from unexposed donors were collected before the COVID-19 pandemic (2011-2018). The ViraFEST assay, used in the study, expanded antigen-specific T cells with peptide pools and then identified the expanded clonotypes through TCR sequencing. Over 1.5 million PBMCs per well were cultured in IMDM with roughly 4.8% human AB serum and roughly 9.3 IU/ml IL-2, plus 10 ug/ml peptide pools. Half of the culture medium was replaced with fresh IL-2-containing medium on days 3 and 7. CD4+ T cells were isolated after 10 days of culture through negative selection using the EasySep CD4+ T cell isolation kit. Unexposed donor CD4+ T cells were tested for reactivity to SARS-CoV-2 S and N and four common cold coronavirus spike pools, as cell number allowed. PBMCs were separated from whole blood using Ficoll-Paque Plus gradient centrifugation and then either used fresh or cryopreserved at -140C. Culture conditions were generally each tested in triplicate wells. Leukapheresis product for the unexposed donors was purchased commercially.

V drops 7 bases and J drops 3 bases, leaving 12 bases in between. The germline V gene (reference sequence) sets CDR1 to LNHDA and CDR2 to SQIVND. Counted from cysteine to phenylalanine, this CDR3 has 13 amino acids. Just the 39-base CDR3 DNA is kept, in frame starting at base 1. The rearrangement joined TRBV19 to TRBJ1-2, with the identity of the D gene unclear. Input material: CD4+ T cells from blood, cultured in vitro. The receptor's source is a human donor in good health. The CDR3 region: CASKLRSDYGYTF. Here is the DNA: TGTGCCAGTAAGCTACGATCGGACTATGGCTACACCTTC.